The clone carrying this T cell receptor (beta chain) was counted a few times. Its specificity is not known. Reverse transcription of all isolated RNA meant that expressed TCRB transcripts were sequenced. Profiling relied on immunoSEQ multiplex PCR, and the TCRdb table lists in-frame clones only, not all of them. The table lists fewer than 200,000 clones, around 10% of them singletons. These data originate in a study of beta chain features in type 1 diabetes. Study-wide points: TCRB CDR3s from Type 1 diabetes patients were moderately but significantly shorter in all four CD4+ subsets.

Sorting of CD4+ naive, central memory, regulatory and stem cell-like memory cells was performed via CD45RO/CCR7/CD25/CD127/CD95/CD27. Each of the sorted populations had a purity greater than 95%. From germline, CDR1 is MDHEN and CDR2 SYDVKM. The CDR3 has 14 amino acids. The chain joins TRBV28 to TRBJ2-5; 7 positions match TRBD2. The sequence came from a man aged 25 to 45 with type 1 diabetes. Sequencing was performed on central memory CD4+ T cells from blood. This CDR3 reads CVTLGGAGQETQYF. CDR3 nucleotide sequence: TGTGTCACGCTGGGAGGGGCAGGGCAAGAGACCCAGTACTTC.